This is a list of T cell receptor beta chains from one sample in a study of CD8+ T cells in alopecia areata. Using immunoSEQ multiplex PCR, the repertoire was profiled, and TCRdb retains in-frame clones only, with some absent. The table records about 150,000 clones, about nine tenths of them present only once. The sample in question was CD8+ T cells sorted from blood, obtained at week 0. The receptors shown here come from a human donor with alopecia areata. Both conserved end residues are part of each CDR3. The D gene is left open where the match is weak. Clone sizes are given selectively: once, few, many, or a class where the clone is expanded.

j_gene,v_gene,abundance,d_gene,CDR3nt,CDR3aa
TRBJ2-1,TRBV6-6,-,TRBD2,TGTGCCAGCAGTTACAAGGGACTAGCGGTAGGCGGTGAGCAGTTCTTC,CASSYKGLAVGGEQFF
TRBJ1-5,TRBV7-9,few,TRBD1,TGTGCCAGCAGCCCGACAGGGAGCAATCAGCCCCAGCATTTT,CASSPTGSNQPQHF
TRBJ2-7,TRBV27,-,-,TGTGCCAGCAGTCCCCGGGACCGACCCTACGAGCAGTACTTC,CASSPRDRPYEQYF
TRBJ2-7,TRBV6-1,-,-,TGTGCCAGCAGTGAAGTGTCGGAACAAAGCAGGCTAGCGTACGAGCAGTACTTC,CASSEVSEQSRLAYEQYF
TRBJ1-2,TRBV29-1,-,-,TGCAGCGTTGGGGTAGGGGCACCAAGTTATTATGGCTACACCTTC,CSVGVGAPSYYGYTF
TRBJ1-2,TRBV7-9,-,TRBD1,TGTGCCAGCAGCCAGACAGGGTCGGGGGAATATGGCTACACCTTC,CASSQTGSGEYGYTF
TRBJ2-7,TRBV7-7,-,TRBD1,TGTGCCAGCAGCCCCGGGACAGCCCTCTACGAGCAGTACTTC,CASSPGTALYEQYF
TRBJ2-7,TRBV27,-,-,TGTGCCAGCAGTTTATCCGCTAGCACCTACGAGCAGTACTTC,CASSLSASTYEQYF
TRBJ2-2,TRBV30,-,-,TGTGCCTGGAGTGTTGGCAGGGCGATCACCGGGGAGCTGTTTTTT,CAWSVGRAITGELFF
TRBJ2-3,TRBV30,few,-,TGTGCCTGGAGTTTTACGGGTTACACAGATACGCAGTATTTT,CAWSFTGYTDTQYF
TRBJ1-1,TRBV25-1,-,-,TGTGCCGCCACGGGGGAGGGATGGAACACTGAAGCTTTCTTT,CAATGEGWNTEAFF